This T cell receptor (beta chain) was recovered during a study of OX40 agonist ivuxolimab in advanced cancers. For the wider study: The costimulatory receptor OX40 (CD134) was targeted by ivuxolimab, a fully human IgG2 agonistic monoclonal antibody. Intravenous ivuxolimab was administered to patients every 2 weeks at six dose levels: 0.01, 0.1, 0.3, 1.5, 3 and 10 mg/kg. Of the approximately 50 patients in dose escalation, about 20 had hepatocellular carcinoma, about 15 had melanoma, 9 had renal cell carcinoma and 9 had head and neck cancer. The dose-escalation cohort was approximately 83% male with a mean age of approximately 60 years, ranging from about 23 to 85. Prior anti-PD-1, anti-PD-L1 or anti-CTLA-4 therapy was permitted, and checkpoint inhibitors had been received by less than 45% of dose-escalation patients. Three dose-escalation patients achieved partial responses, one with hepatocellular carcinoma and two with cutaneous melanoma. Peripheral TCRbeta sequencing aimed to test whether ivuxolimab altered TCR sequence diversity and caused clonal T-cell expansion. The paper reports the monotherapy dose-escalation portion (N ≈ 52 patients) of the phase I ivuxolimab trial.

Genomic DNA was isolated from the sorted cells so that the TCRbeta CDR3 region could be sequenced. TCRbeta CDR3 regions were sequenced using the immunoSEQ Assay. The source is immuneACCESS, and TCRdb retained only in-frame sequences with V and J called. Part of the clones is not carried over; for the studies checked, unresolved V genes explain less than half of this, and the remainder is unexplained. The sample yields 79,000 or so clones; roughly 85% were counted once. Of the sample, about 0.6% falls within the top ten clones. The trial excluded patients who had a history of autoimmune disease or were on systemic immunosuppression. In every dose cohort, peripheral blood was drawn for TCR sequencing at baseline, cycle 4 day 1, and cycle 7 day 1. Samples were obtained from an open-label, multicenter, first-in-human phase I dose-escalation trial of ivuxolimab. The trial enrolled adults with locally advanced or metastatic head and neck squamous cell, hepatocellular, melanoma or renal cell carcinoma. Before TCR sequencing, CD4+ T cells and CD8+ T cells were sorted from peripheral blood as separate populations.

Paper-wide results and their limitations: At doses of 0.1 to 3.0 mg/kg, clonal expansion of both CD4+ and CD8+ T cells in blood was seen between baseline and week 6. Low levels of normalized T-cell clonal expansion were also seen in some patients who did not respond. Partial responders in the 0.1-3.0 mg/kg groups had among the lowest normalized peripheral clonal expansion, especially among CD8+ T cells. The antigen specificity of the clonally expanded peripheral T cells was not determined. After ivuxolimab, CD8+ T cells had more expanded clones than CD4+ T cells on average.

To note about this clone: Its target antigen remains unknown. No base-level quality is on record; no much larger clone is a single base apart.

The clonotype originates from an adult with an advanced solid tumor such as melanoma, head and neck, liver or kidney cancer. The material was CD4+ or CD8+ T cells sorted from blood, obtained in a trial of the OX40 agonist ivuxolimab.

The CDR3 region has the sequence CAGRGPGLTEAFF. At the DNA level, the sequence is TGTGCCGGGCGGGGTCCCGGGCTCACTGAAGCTTTCTTT. In this chain, TRBV30 is recombined with TRBJ1-1; a confident D gene designation cannot be given. Based on the germline V gene (reference sequence), the CDR1 and CDR2 sequences are GTSNPN and SVGIG. Reading from cysteine to phenylalanine, the CDR3 counts 13 amino acids. Only the CDR3 part of the read is kept: 39 bases, read in frame from the first base. The trim is 8 bases for V and 4 bases for J, with a gap of 17 bases between the germline ends.